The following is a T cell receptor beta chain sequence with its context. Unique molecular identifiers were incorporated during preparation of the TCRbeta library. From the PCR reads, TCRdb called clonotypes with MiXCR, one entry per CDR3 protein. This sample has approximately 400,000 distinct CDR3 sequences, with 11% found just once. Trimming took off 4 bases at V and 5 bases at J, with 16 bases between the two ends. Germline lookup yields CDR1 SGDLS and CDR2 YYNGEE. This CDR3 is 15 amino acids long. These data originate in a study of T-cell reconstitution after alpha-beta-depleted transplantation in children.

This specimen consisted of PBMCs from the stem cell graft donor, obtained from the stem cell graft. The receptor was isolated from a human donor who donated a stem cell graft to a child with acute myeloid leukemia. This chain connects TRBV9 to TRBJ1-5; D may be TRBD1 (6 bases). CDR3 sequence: CASSKTQGLDQPQHF. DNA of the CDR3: TGTGCCAGCAGCAAAACCCAGGGGCTGGATCAGCCCCAGCATTTT.